The clone carrying this T cell receptor beta chain was detected ten times or more. What it recognizes is unknown. What was amplified from RNA transcripts were TCR beta CDR3 regions. HTBI primers were employed in a first-round RT-PCR of the TCR CDR3. TCRdb analysed the multiplex PCR reads with MiXCR anew, one entry per CDR3 protein. The sample carries about 710,000 distinct CDR3 sequences, around 15% recorded once. The sample is drawn from a study of T cells in Graves' hyperthyroidism and ophthalmopathy. The study, taken as a whole, reports: Ophthalmopathy could be told apart from stable hyperthyroidism with a 13 V-J model.

It was uncontrolled infection, other autoimmune disease, pregnancy or lactation that excluded patients. The J segment lost 3 bases and the V segment lost 2 bases, leaving 6 bases of the junction unmatched. This CDR3 is built from 16 residues. Sequenced material: blood. V is TRBV12-3 or TRBV12-4 and J is TRBJ2-3; 9 bases fit TRBD2. The receptor's source is a man aged 18 to 29 with Graves' hyperthyroidism. CDR3 DNA sequence: TGTGCCAGCAGTTTAACCCTAGCGGGATCAACAGATACGCAGTATTTT. Its translation: CASSLTLAGSTDTQYF.